The 8 T cell receptor beta chains below come from one sample, sequenced in a study of lymphopenia after photon versus proton radiotherapy. The method was immunoSEQ multiplex PCR; TCRdb's version includes in-frame clones alone and lacks a portion of them. Among roughly 30,000 clones listed, almost 90% were seen once. The sample was peripheral blood, taken from a patient treated with photon-based radiotherapy. The receptor source for this set is a woman between 45 and 65 years old with pancreatic cancer.

The genes are TRBV7-2 and TRBJ2-7, with D perhaps assigned TRBD1 or TRBD2 (5 bases each). CDR1 SGHTA and CDR2 FQGNSA come from the germline V gene. V was shortened by 4 bases and J by 0 bases, with 13 bases between the two germline ends. The CDR3 spans 15 residues. CDR3 in DNA: TGTGCCAGCAGCTGGGGCAGCGGTAGCTCCTACGAGCAGTACTTC. Translation: CASSWGSGSSYEQYF.

This clone occurred once. The chain links TRBV4-3 to TRBJ1-2; D perhaps matches TRBD1 (6 bases). Per germline, CDR1 LGHNA and CDR2 YSLEER. The germline V and J ends were trimmed by 4 bases and 7 bases, with 16 bases remaining between them. The CDR3 loop spans 14 amino acids. The CDR3: CASSPPGAAGGYTF. For the CDR3, the DNA is TGCGCCAGCAGCCCCCCGGGGGCCGCAGGTGGCTACACCTTC.

The chain links TRBV19 to TRBJ2-1, with 10 bases that match TRBD2. V lost 1 base to trimming and J lost 10 bases; unmatched junction nucleotides: 7. This CDR3 is 15 amino acids long. Germline-derived CDR1 and CDR2 are LNHDA and SQIVND (reference sequence). CDR3 region: CASSIGSGRGGEQFF. The CDR3 coding sequence is TGTGCCAGTAGTATAGGGAGCGGGAGGGGAGGGGAGCAGTTCTTC.

The chain is built from TRBV30 and TRBJ1-2; D is ambiguous. The V gene's germline CDR1 is GTSNPN and CDR2 SVGIG (reference sequence). The CDR3 runs to 13 residues. V was pared by 4 bases and J by 8 bases, with 17 bases between. For the CDR3, the DNA is TGTGCCTGGATTTTGATGGGAGGGCGAGGCTACACCTTC. As protein: CAWILMGGRGYTF.

The J gene is TRBJ2-3, the V gene TRBV18; the D is unclear. V was trimmed by 1 base and J by 1 base, leaving 12 bases between them. The CDR3 spans 16 residues. From germline, CDR1 is KGHSH and CDR2 LQKENI. The CDR3 DNA reads as TGTGCCAGCTCACCACAAGCTAGGCCCGGCACAGATACGCAGTATTTT. This encodes CASSPQARPGTDTQYF.

J is TRBJ1-4 and V is TRBV5-1; D possibly corresponds to TRBD1 (6 bases). The CDR3 covers 16 residues. CDR1 is SGHRS, CDR2 YFSETQ, per germline. V was pared by 4 bases and J by 0 bases, with 13 bases between. The CDR3 nucleotides read TGCGCCAGCAGCCCGGGACAACTCGCAACTAATGAAAAACTGTTTTTT. Amino acids: CASSPGQLATNEKLFF.

The chain has TRBV5-1 and TRBJ2-5; no definite D call. Trimming pared 4 bases from V and 1 base from J, leaving 5 bases between. Germline CDR1 SGHRS, CDR2 YFSETQ. This CDR3 region has 12 residues. CDR3 bases: TGCGCCAGCAGCGTTTCCCAAGAGACCCAGTACTTC. This translates into CASSVSQETQYF.

The genes are TRBV5-1 and TRBJ2-5; the match to TRBD1 covers 8 bases. V dropped 7 bases and J dropped 1; count of bases not matched to a gene: 6. CDR1 SGHRS and CDR2 YFSETQ come from the germline V gene. The CDR3 runs 14 residues. The DNA for the CDR3 is TGCGCCAGCTGGGGACAGGCGGCCCAAGAGACCCAGTACTTC. Its protein product is CASWGQAAQETQYF. Full variable domain (missing parts from reference TRBV5-1 and TRBJ2-5): KAGVTQTPRYLIKTRGQQVTLSCSPISGHRSVSWYQQTPGQGLQFLFEYFSETQRNKGNFPGRFSGRQFSNSRSEMNVSTLELGDSALYLCASWGQAAQETQYFGPGTRLLVL.